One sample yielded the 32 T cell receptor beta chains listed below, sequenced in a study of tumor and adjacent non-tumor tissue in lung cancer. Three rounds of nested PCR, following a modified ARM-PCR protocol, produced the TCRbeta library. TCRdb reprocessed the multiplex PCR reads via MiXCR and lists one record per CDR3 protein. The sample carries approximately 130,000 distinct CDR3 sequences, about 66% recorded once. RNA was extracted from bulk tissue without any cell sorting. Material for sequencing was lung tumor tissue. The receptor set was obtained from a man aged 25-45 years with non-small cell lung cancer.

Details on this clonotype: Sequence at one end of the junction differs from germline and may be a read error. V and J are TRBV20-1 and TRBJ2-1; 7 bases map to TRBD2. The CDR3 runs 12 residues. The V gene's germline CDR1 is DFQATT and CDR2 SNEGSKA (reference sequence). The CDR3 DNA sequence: TGTAGTGCGGGGGATGGCCTTAATGAGCAGTTCTTC. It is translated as CSAGDGLNEQFF.

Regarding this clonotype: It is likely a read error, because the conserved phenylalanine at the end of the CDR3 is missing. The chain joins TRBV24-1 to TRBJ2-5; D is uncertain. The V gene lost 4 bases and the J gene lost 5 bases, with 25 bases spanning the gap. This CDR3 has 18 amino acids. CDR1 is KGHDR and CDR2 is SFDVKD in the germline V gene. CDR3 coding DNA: TGTGCCACCAGTGACCCGTCCCCCAATGTCGGGCGACTGGAGACCCAGTACCTC. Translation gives CATSDPSPNVGRLETQYL.

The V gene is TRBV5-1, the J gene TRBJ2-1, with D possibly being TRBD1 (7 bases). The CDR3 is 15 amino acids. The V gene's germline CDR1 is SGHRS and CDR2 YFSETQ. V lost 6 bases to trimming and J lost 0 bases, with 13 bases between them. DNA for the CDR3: TGCGCCAGCATCCCAGGGGGGAGCTCCTACAATGAGCAGTTCTTC. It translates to CASIPGGSSYNEQFF.

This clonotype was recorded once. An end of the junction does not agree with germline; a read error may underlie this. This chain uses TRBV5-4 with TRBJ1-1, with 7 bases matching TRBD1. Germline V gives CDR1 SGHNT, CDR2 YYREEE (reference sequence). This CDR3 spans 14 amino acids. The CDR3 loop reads CASSLTGDPAEASF. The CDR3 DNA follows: TGTGCCAGCAGCTTGACAGGGGACCCGGCTGAAGCTTCCTTT.

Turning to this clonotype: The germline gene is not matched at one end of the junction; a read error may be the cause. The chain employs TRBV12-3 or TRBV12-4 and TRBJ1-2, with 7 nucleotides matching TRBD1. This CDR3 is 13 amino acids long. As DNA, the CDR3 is TGTGCCAGCACTTGGGGACAGCTTGGAGGCTACGCCTTC. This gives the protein CASTWGQLGGYAF.

The CDR3: CNSREPFTGTSGLEQYF. As DNA, the CDR3 is TGTAACAGCAGGGAACCCTTCACCGGGACTAGCGGTCTCGAGCAGTACTTC. This sequence joins TRBV6-5 and TRBJ2-7; TRBD2 matches 11 bases. This CDR3 comprises 17 residues. Germline-derived CDR1 and CDR2 are MNHEY and SVGAGI.

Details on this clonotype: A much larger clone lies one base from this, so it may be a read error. The DNA for the CDR3 is TGCAGTGCTAGAGAGGGACTAGCGGGAGTGTGTGAGCAGTACTTC. Translating gives CSAREGLAGVCEQYF. V usage is TRBV20-1 and J usage is TRBJ2-7, with 14 bases fitting TRBD2. Per the germline V gene, CDR1 is DFQATT and CDR2 is SNEGSKA (reference sequence). Trimming took 0 bases from V and 7 from J; bases not matched to a gene: 5. This CDR3 is built from 15 residues.

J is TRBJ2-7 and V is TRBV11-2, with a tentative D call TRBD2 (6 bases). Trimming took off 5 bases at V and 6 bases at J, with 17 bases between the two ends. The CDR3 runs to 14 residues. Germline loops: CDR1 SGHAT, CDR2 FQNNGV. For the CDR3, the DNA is TGTGCCAGCAGCACCAGGACTACTAGGATCGAGCAGTACTTC. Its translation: CASSTRTTRIEQYF. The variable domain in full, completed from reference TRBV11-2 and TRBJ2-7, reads EAGVAQSPRYKIIEKRQSVAFWCNPISGHATLYWYQQILGQGPKLLIQFQNNGVVDDSQLPKDRFSAERLKGVDSTLKIQPAKLEDSAVYLCASSTRTTRIEQYFGPGTRLTVT.

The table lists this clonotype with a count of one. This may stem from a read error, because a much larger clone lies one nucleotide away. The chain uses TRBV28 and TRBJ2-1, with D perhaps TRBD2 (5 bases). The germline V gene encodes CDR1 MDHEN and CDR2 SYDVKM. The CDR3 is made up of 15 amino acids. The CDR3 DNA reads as TGTGCCAGCAGTTTTCTGGGGTTTTCGGGGAATGAGCTGTTCTTC. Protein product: CASSFLGFSGNELFF.

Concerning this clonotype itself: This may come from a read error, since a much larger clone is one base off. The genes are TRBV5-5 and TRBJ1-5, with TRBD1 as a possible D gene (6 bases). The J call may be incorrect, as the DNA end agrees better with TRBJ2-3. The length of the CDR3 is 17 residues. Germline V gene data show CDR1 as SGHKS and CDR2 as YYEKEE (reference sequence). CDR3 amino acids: CASSFGTNLYSNQPQYF. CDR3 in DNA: TGTGCCAGCAGCTTCGGGACAAACCTTTATAGCAATCAGCCCCAGTATTTT.

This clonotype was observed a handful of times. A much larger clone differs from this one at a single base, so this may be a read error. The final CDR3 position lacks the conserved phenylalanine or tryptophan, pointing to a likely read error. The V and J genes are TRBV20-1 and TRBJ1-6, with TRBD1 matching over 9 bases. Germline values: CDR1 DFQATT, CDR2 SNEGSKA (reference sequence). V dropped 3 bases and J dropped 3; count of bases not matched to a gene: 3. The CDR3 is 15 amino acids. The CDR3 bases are TGCAGTGCTAGGGCGGACAGGGGCTATAATTCACCCCTCCACTCT. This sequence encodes CSARADRGYNSPLHS.

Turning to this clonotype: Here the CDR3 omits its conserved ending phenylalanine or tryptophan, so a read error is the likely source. CDR3: CSTRLSSYEQYS. The CDR3 bases are TGCAGCACCCGGTTGAGCTCCTACGAGCAGTACTCC. The chain couples TRBV29-1 to TRBJ2-7; D not certain. The CDR3 length is 12 residues. In germline, CDR1 is SQVTM, CDR2 ANQGSEA. Trimming cost V 8 bases and J 0 bases, with 11 bases left between them.

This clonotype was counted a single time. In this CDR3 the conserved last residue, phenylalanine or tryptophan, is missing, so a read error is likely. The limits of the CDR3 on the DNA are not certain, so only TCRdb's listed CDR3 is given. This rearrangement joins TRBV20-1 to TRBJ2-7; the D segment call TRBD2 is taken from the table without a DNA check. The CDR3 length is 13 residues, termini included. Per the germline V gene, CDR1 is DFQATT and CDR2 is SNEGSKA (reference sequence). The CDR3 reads CSASLAGVYEHYL.

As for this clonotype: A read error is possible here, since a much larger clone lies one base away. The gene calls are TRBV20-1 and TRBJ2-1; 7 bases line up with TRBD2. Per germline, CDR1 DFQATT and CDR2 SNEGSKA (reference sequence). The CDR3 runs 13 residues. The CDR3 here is CSAEGLGYNGQFF. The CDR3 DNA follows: TGCAGTGCTGAAGGACTAGGCTACAATGGGCAGTTCTTC.

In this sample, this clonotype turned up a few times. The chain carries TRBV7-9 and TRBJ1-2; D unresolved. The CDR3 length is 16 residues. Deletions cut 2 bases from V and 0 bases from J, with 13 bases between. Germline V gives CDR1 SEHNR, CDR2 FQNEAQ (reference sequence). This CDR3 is CASSLYTSVTNYGYTF. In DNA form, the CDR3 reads TGTGCCAGCAGCTTATACACATCAGTCACTAACTATGGCTACACCTTC.

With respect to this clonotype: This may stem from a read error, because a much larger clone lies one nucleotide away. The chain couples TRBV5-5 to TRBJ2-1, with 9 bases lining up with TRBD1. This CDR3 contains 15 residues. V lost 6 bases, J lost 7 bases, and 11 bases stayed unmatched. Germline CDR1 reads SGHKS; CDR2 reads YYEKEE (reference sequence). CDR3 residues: CASTQGQGVWNEQFF. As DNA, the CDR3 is TGTGCCAGCACCCAGGGACAGGGCGTCTGGAATGAGCAGTTCTTC.

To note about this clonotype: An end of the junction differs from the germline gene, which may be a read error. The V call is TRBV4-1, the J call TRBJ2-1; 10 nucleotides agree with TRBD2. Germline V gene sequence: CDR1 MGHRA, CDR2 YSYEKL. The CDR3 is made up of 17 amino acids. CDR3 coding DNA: TGCGCCAGCAGCGGTGGTGGGAGCGGGGGGGCCATAAATGAGCATCTCTTC. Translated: CASSGGGSGGAINEHLF.

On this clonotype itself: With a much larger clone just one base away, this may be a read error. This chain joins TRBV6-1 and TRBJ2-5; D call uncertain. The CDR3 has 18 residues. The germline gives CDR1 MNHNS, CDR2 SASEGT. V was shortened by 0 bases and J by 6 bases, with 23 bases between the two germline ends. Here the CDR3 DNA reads TGTGCCAGCAGTGAAGCAATCGCACTGTCGACGGTAGAACAGACCCAGTACTTC. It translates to CASSEAIALSTVEQTQYF.

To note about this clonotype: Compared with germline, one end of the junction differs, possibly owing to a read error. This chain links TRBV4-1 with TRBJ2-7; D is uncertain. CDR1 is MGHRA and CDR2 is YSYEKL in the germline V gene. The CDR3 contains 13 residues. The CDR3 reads CASSQEVSYEQYF. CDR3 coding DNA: TGCGCCAGTAGCCAAGAGGTCTCCTACGAGCAGTACTTC.

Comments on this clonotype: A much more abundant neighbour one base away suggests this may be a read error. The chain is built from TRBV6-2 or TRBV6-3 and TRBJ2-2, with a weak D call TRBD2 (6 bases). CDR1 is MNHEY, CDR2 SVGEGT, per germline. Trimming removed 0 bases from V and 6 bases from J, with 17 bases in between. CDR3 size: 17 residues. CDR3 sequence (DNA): TGTGCCAGCAGTTACTCTGGAATGCGGGGTCCTCCCGGGGAGCTGTTTTTT. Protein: CASSYSGMRGPPGELFF.

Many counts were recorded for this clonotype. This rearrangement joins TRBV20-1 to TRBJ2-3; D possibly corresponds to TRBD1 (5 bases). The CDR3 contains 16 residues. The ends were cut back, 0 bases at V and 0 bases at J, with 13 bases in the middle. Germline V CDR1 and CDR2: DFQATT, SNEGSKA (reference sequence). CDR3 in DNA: TGCAGTGCTAGAGATAGGCCAGGGTCTAGCACAGATACGCAGTATTTT. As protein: CSARDRPGSSTDTQYF.

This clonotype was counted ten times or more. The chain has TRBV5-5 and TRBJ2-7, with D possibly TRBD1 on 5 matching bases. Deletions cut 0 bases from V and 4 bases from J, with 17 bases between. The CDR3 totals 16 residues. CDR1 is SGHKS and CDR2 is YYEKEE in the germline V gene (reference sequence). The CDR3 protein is CASSLAAGQRIYEQYF. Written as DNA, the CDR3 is TGTGCCAGCAGCTTGGCGGCCGGACAAAGGATATACGAGCAGTACTTC.

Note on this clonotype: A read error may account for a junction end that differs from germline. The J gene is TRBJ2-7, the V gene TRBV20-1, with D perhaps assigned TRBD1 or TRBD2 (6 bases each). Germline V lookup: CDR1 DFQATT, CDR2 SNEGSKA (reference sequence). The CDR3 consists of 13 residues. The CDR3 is CSAGGQGWYDQYF. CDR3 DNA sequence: TGCAGTGCTGGGGGGCAGGGTTGGTACGATCAGTACTTC.

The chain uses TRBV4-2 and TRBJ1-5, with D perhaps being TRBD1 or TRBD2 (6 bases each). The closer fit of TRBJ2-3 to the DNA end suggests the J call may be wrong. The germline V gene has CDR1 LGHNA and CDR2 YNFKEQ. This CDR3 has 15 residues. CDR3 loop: CASSQEGTLNQPQYF. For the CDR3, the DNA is TGTGCCAGCAGTCAGGAGGGGACACTAAATCAGCCCCAGTATTTT.

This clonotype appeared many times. CDR3 DNA: TGTGCCAGCCGGGTAGACGGGGCGAAAGAGACCCAGTACTTC. Translating gives CASRVDGAKETQYF. The chain links TRBV6-2 or TRBV6-3 to TRBJ2-5; D possibly uses TRBD1 or TRBD2 (5 bases each). Trimming stripped 8 bases from V and 3 bases from J, with 16 bases between. The V gene's germline CDR1 is MNHEY and CDR2 SVGEGT. This CDR3 comprises 14 residues.

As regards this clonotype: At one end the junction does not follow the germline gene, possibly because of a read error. CDR3 sequence: CSAEDRERGSYERYF. Here the CDR3 DNA reads TGCAGCGCTGAAGATCGGGAGCGGGGGTCCTACGAGCGGTACTTC. The chain carries TRBV29-1 and TRBJ2-7; 8 bases agree with TRBD2. This CDR3 is 15 amino acids long. The germline gives CDR1 SQVTM, CDR2 ANQGSEA.

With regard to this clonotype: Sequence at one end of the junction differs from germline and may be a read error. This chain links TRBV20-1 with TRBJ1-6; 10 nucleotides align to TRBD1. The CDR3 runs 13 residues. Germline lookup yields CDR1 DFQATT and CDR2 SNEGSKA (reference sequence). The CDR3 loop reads CSALGTGASPLQF. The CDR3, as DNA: TGCAGTGCTCTCGGGACAGGGGCATCACCCCTCCAGTTT.

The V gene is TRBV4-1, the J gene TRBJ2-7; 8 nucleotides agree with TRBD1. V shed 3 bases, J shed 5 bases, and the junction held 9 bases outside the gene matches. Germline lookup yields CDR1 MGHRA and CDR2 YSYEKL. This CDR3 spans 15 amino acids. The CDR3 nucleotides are TGCGCCAGCAGCCATGGACAGGGTGGGTCCCACGAGCAGTACTTC. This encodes CASSHGQGGSHEQYF.

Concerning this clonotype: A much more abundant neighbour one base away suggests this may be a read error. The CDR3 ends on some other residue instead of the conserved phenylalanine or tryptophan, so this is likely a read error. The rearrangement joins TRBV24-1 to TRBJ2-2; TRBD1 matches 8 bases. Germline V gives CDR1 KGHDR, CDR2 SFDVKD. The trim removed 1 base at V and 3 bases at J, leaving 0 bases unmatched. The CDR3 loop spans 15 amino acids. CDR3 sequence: CATSDLQGDTGELFS. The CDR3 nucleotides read TGTGCCACCAGTGATTTACAGGGGGACACCGGGGAGCTGTTTTCT.

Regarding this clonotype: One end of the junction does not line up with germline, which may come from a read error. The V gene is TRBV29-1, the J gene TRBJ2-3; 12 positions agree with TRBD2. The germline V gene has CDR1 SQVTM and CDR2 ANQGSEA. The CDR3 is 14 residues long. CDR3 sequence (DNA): TGCGGCTTCAGACTAGCGGGAGTGCTCTCCGCGCAGTATTTC. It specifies CGFRLAGVLSAQYF.

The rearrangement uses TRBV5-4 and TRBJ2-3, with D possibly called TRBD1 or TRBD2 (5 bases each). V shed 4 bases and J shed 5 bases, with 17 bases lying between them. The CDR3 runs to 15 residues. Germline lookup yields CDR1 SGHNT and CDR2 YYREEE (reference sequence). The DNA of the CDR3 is TGTGCCAGCAGCCATCCGGGACCAACACTAGATACGCAGTATTTT. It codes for CASSHPGPTLDTQYF.

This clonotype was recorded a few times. CDR3 sequence (DNA): TGCGCCAGCAGCTTGGAGGGGGATACGCAGTATTTT. This translates into CASSLEGDTQYF. The chain carries TRBV5-1 and TRBJ2-3; perhaps TRBD1 as D (5 bases). The CDR3 runs 12 residues. Trimming cost V 0 bases and J 6 bases, with 5 bases left between them. Per germline, CDR1 SGHRS and CDR2 YFSETQ. Supplemented by reference TRBV5-1 and TRBJ2-3, the full variable domain reads KAGVTQTPRYLIKTRGQQVTLSCSPISGHRSVSWYQQTPGQGLQFLFEYFSETQRNKGNFPGRFSGRQFSNSRSEMNVSTLELGDSALYLCASSLEGDTQYFGPGTRLTVL.